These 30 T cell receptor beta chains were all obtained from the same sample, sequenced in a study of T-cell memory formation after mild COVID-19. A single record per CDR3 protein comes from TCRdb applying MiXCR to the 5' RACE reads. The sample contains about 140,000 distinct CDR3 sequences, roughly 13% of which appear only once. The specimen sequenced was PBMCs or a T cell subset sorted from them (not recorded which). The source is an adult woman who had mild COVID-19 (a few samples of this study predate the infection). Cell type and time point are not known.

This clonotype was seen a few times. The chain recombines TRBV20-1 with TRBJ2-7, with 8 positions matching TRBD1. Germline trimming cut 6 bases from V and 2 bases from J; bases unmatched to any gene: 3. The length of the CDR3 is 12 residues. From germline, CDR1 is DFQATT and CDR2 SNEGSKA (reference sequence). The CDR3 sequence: CSATTGAYEQYF. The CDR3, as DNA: TGCAGTGCCACGACAGGGGCCTACGAGCAGTACTTC.

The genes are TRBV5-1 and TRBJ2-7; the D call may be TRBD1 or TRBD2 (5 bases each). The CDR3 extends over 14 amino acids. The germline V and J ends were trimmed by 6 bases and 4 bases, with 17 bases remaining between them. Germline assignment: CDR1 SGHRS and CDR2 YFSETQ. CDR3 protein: CASIMGDRSYEQYF. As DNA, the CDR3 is TGCGCCAGCATCATGGGGGACCGATCATACGAGCAGTACTTC. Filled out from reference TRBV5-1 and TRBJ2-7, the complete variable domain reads KAGVTQTPRYLIKTRGQQVTLSCSPISGHRSVSWYQQTPGQGLQFLFEYFSETQRNKGNFPGRFSGRQFSNSRSEMNVSTLELGDSALYLCASIMGDRSYEQYFGPGTRLTVT.

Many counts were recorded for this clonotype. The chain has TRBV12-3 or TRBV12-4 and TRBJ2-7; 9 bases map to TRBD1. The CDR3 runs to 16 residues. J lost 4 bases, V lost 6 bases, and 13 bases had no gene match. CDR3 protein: CASSQIEGQGPYEQYF. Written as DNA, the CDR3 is TGTGCCAGCAGCCAAATCGAGGGACAGGGTCCGTACGAGCAGTACTTC.

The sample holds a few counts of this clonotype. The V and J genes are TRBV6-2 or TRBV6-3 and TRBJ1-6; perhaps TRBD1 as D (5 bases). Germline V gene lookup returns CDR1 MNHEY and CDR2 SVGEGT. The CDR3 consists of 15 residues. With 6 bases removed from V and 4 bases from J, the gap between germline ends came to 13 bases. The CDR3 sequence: CASSPGTGYNSPLHF. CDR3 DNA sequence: TGTGCCAGCAGCCCAGGGACGGGATATAATTCACCCCTCCACTTT.

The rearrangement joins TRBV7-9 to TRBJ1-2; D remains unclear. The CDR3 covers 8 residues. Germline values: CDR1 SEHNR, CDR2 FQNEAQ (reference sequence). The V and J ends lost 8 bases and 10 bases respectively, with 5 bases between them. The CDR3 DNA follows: TGTGCCAGCTCCCCCTACACCTTC. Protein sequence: CASSPYTF.

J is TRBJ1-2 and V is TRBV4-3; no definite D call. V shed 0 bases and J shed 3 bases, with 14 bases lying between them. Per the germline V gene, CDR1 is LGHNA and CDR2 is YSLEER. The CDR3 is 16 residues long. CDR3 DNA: TGCGCCAGCAGCCAAGATATAGACTGGAGTTACTATGGCTACACCTTC. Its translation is CASSQDIDWSYYGYTF.

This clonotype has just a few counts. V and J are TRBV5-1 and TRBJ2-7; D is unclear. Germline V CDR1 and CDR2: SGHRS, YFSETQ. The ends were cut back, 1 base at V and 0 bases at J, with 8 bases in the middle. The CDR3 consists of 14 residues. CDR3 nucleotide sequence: TGCGCCAGCAGCTTGCCCGACGCCTCCTACGAGCAGTACTTC. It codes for CASSLPDASYEQYF.

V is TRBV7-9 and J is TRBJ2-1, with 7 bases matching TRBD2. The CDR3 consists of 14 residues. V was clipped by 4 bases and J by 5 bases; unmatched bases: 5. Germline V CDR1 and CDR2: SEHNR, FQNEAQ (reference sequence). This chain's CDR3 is CASSSGRGDNEQFF. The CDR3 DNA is TGTGCCAGCAGCTCAGGGAGGGGAGACAATGAGCAGTTCTTC.

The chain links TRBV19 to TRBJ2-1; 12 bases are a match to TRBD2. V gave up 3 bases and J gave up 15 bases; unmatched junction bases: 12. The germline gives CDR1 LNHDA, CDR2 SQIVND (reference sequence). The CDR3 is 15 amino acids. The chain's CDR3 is CASSMDRLAGARPFF. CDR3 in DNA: TGTGCCAGTAGTATGGACAGACTAGCGGGAGCACGACCGTTCTTC.

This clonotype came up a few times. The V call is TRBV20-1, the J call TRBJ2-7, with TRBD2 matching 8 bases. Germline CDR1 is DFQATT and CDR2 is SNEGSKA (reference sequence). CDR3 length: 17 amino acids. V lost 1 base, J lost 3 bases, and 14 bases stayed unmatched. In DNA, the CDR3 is TGCAGTGCTAGAGGCCCCCTGGTAGCGGGGACCATCTACGAGCAGTACTTC. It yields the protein CSARGPLVAGTIYEQYF.

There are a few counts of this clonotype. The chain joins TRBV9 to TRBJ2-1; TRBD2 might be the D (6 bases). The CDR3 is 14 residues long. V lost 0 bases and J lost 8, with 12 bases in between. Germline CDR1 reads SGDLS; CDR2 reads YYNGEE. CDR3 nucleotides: TGTGCCAGCAGCGTAGAGAACGGAGGGGATGAGCAGTTCTTC. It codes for CASSVENGGDEQFF.

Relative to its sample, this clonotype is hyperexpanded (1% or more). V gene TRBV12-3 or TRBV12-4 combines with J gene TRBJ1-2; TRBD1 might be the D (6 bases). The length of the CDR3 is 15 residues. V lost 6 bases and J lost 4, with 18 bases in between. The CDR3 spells CASSSDRKPSYGYTF. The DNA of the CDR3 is TGTGCCAGCAGCTCCGACAGGAAACCCTCCTATGGCTACACCTTC.

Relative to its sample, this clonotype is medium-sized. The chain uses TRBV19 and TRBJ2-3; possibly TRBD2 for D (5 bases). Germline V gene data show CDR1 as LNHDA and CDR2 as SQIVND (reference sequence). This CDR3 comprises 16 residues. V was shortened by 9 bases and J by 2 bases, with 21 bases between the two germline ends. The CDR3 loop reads CASSSLREYPTDTQYF. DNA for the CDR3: TGTGCCAGCAGTTCGTTGAGGGAGTACCCCACAGATACGCAGTATTTT.

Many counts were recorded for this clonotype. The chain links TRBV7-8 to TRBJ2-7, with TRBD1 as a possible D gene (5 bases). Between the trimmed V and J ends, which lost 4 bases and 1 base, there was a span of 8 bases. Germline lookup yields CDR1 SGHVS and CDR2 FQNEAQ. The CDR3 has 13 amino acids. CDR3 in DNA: TGTGCCAGCAGCTCGACAGAGTCCTACGAGCAGTACTTC. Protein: CASSSTESYEQYF.

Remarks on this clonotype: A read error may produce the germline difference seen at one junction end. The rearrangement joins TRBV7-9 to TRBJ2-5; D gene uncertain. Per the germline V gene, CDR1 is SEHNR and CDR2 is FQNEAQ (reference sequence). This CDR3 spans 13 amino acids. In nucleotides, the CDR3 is TGTGCGAGCACCGGCGGTTACCAAGAGACCCAGTACTTC. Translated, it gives CASTGGYQETQYF. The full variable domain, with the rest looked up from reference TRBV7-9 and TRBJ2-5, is DTGVSQNPRHKITKRGQNVTFRCDPISEHNRLYWYRQTLGQGPEFLTYFQNEAQLEKSRLLSDRFSAERPKGSFSTLEIQRTEQGDSAMYLCASTGGYQETQYFGPGTRLLVL.

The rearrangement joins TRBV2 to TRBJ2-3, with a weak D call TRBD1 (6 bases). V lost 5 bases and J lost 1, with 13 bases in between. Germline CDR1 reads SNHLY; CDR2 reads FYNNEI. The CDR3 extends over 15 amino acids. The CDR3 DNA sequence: TGTGCCAGCAGTACAGGGACCATACGCACAGATACGCAGTATTTT. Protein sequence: CASSTGTIRTDTQYF.

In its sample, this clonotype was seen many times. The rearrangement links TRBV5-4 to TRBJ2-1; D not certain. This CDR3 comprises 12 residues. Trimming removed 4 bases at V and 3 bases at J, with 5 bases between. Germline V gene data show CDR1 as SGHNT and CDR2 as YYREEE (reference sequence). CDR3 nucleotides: TGTGCCAGCAGCACGGACTACAATGAGCAGTTCTTC. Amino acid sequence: CASSTDYNEQFF.

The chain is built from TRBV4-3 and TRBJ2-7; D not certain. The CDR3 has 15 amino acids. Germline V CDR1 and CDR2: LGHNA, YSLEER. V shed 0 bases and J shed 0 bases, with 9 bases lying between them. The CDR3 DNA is TGCGCCAGCAGCCAAGATCGGGTGTTCTCCTACGAGCAGTACTTC. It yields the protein CASSQDRVFSYEQYF.

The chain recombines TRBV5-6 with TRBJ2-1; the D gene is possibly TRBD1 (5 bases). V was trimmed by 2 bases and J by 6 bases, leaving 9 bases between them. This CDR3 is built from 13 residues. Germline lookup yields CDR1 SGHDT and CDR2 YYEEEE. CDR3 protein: CASSFSRVNEQFF. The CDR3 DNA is TGTGCCAGCAGCTTCTCCAGGGTCAATGAGCAGTTCTTC. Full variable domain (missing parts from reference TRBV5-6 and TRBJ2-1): DAGVTQSPTHLIKTRGQQVTLRCSPKSGHDTVSWYQQALGQGPQFIFQYYEEEERQRGNFPDRFSGHQFPNYSSELNVNALLLGDSALYLCASSFSRVNEQFFGPGTRLTVL.

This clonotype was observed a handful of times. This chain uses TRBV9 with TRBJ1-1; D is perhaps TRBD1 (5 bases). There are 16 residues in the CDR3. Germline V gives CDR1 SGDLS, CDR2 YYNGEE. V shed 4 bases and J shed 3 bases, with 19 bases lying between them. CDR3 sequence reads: CASSPPDGEGHTEAFF. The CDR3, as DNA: TGTGCCAGCAGCCCCCCGGATGGTGAGGGACACACTGAAGCTTTCTTT. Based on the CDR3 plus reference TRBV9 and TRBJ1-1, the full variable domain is DSGVTQTPKHLITATGQRVTLRCSPRSGDLSVYWYQQSLDQGLQFLIQYYNGEERAKGNILERFSAQQFPDLHSELNLSSLELGDSALYFCASSPPDGEGHTEAFFGQGTRLTVV.

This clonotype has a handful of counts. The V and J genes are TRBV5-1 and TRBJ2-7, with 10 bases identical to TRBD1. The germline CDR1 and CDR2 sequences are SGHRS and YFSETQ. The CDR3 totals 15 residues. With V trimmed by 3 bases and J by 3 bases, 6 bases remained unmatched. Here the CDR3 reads CASSSGTGESYEQYF. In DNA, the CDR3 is TGCGCCAGCAGCTCCGGGACAGGGGAAAGCTACGAGCAGTACTTC.

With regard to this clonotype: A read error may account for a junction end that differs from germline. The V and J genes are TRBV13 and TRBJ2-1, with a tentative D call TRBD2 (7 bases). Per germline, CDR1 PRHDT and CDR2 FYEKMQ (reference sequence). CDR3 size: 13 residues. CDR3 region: CASSIGGADEQFF. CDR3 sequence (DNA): TGTGCCAGCAGCATAGGGGGGGCCGATGAGCAGTTCTTC.

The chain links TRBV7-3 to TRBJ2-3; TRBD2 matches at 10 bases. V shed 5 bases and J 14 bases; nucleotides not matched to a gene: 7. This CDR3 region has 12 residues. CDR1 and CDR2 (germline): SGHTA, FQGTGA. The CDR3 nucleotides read TGTGCCAGCAGCGAAGCGGGGGGGCCTCTGTATTTT. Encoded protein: CASSEAGGPLYF. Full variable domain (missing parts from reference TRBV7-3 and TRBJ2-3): GAGVSQTPSNKVTEKGKYVELRCDPISGHTALYWYRQSLGQGPEFLIYFQGTGAADDSGLPNDRFFAVRPEGSVSTLKIQRTERGDSAVYLCASSEAGGPLYFGPGTRLTVL.

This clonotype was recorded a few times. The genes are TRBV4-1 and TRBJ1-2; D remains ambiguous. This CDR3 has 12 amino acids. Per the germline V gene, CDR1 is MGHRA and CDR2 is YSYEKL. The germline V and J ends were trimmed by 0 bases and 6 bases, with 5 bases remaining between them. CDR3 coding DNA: TGCGCCAGCAGCCAAGATCTTCATGGCTACACCTTC. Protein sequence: CASSQDLHGYTF.

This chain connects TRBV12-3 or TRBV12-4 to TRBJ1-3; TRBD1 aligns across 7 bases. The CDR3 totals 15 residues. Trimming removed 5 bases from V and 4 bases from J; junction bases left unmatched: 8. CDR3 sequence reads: CASSPRDSNGNTIYF. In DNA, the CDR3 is TGTGCCAGCAGTCCAAGGGACAGTAACGGAAACACCATATATTTT.

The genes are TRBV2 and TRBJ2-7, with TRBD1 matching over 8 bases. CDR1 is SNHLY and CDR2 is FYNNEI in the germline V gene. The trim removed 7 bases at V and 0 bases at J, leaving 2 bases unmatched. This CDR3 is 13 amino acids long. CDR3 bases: TGTGCCAGCAATACAGGGGGCTCCTACGAGCAGTACTTC. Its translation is CASNTGGSYEQYF.

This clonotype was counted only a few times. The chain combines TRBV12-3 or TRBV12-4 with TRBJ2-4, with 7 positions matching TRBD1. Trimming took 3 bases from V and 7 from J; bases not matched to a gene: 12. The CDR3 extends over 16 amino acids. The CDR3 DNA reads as TGTGCCAGCAGTTTCCCCCGACAGGGCCAAGGGAACATTCAGTACTTC. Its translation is CASSFPRQGQGNIQYF.

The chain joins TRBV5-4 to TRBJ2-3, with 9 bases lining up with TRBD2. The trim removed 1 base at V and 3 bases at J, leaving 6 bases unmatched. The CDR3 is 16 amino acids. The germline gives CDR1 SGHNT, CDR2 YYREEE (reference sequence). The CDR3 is CASSLWLAGNTDTQYF. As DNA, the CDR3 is TGTGCCAGCAGCTTGTGGCTAGCGGGAAATACAGATACGCAGTATTTT.

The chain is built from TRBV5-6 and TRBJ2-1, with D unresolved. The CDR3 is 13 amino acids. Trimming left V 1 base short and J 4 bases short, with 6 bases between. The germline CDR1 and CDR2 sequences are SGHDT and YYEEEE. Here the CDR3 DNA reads TGTGCCAGCAGCTTGCGACTGTACAATGAGCAGTTCTTC. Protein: CASSLRLYNEQFF.

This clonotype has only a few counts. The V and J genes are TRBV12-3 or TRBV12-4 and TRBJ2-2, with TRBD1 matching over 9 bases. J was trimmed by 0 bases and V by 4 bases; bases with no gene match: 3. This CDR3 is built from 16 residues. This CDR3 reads CASSYTGGANTGELFF. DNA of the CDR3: TGTGCCAGCAGTTATACAGGGGGCGCGAACACCGGGGAGCTGTTTTTT.